This entry lists 9 T cell receptor beta chains sequenced from one sample in a study of T cells after yellow fever vaccination. TCRdb itself ran the 5' RACE reads through MiXCR, one entry per CDR3 protein. The data show about 27,000 distinct CDR3 sequences, roughly 4.7% seen once. The sequencing here drew on PBMCs, either bulk or a sorted T-cell subset (CD4+, CD8+, memory, or dextramer-sorted; not recorded which), taken on the day of the yellow fever booster vaccination. All receptors derive from a man between 18 and 35 years old who received the YFV17D yellow fever vaccine.

This clonotype was detected many times. The chain combines TRBV27 with TRBJ2-3; possibly TRBD1 or TRBD2 for D (7 bases each). Germline values: CDR1 MNHEY, CDR2 SMNVEV (reference sequence). V shed 2 bases and J shed 14 bases, with 23 bases lying between them. The CDR3 is 15 residues long. The CDR3, as DNA: TGTGCCAGCAGTTTAACTGTCGGGGAGGGCCCAGGGGGGTATTTT. This sequence encodes CASSLTVGEGPGGYF.

The chain links TRBV27 to TRBJ2-1; D uncertain. The V end was cut by 1 base, the J end by 0 bases, with 7 bases between. Germline assignment: CDR1 MNHEY and CDR2 SMNVEV (reference sequence). The CDR3 is made up of 15 amino acids. This CDR3 is CASSLLESSYNEQFF. In DNA, the CDR3 is TGTGCCAGCAGTTTATTGGAAAGCTCCTACAATGAGCAGTTCTTC.

This clonotype was counted many times. V and J are TRBV6-5 and TRBJ1-1; D call uncertain. V was pared by 2 bases and J by 0 bases, with 4 bases between. CDR1 and CDR2 from the germline V gene are MNHEY and SVGAGI. There are 13 residues in the CDR3. The CDR3 bases are TGTGCCAGCAGTTACGAGGTGAACACTGAAGCTTTCTTT. Translating gives CASSYEVNTEAFF.

This clonotype was seen repeatedly, ten times or more. The gene calls are TRBV4-1 and TRBJ2-7; no clear D gene. Trimming took off 0 bases at V and 4 bases at J, with 4 bases between the two ends. The CDR3 totals 12 residues. Germline V gene lookup returns CDR1 MGHRA and CDR2 YSYEKL. The CDR3 sequence: CASSQEGYEQYF. DNA for the CDR3: TGCGCCAGCAGCCAAGAGGGATACGAGCAGTACTTC.

There are a few counts of this clonotype. This chain connects TRBV27 to TRBJ2-1, with TRBD2 as a possible D gene (6 bases). V lost 6 bases and J 2 bases, leaving 14 bases between the germline ends. The CDR3 sequence is 15 residues long. Germline CDR1 is MNHEY and CDR2 is SMNVEV (reference sequence). The CDR3 region has the DNA TGTGCCAGCAGCTACGCTAGCGTCCCCTACAATGAGCAGTTCTTC. It translates to CASSYASVPYNEQFF.

This clonotype was detected many times. The rearrangement links TRBV20-1 to TRBJ1-5; no firm D call. Per the germline V gene, CDR1 is DFQATT and CDR2 is SNEGSKA (reference sequence). CDR3 length: 14 residues. The V end was cut by 6 bases, the J end by 4 bases, with 16 bases between. CDR3 nucleotide sequence: TGCAGTGCCCTTTCGGGCTCTGAAAATCAGCCCCAGCATTTT. Translation gives CSALSGSENQPQHF.

This clonotype was detected only a few times. The genes are TRBV12-3 or TRBV12-4 and TRBJ1-1; TRBD1 matches at 7 bases. This CDR3 has 14 amino acids. V gave up 7 bases and J gave up 2 bases; unmatched junction bases: 7. The CDR3 nucleotides are TGTGCCAGCACCTTAAGGGGGCACAACACTGAAGCTTTCTTT. This sequence encodes CASTLRGHNTEAFF.

This clonotype appeared many times. V is TRBV12-3 or TRBV12-4 and J is TRBJ1-2; D uncertain. There are 14 residues in the CDR3. The V gene lost 6 bases and the J gene lost 6 bases, with 17 bases spanning the gap. The CDR3 bases are TGTGCCAGCAGAGATAGCGCGGGTCGCGATGGCTACACCTTC. Translating it yields CASRDSAGRDGYTF.

This chain uses TRBV25-1 with TRBJ1-6; 10 positions agree with TRBD1. This CDR3 spans 14 amino acids. Germline V gene lookup returns CDR1 MGHDK and CDR2 SYGVNS. The V and J ends lost 4 bases and 8 bases, in that order; junction bases with no gene match: 2. DNA of the CDR3: TGTGCCAGCAGTGGGGGGACAGGGGATTCACCCCTCCACTTT. Its protein product is CASSGGTGDSPLHF.